Included here is one TCR beta chain sequence, with context. CDR1 and CDR2 from the germline V gene are KGHSH and LQKENI. Trimming cost V 1 base and J 2 bases; bases outside gene matches: 1. The CDR3 length is 15 residues. The record originates from a study of human T cells and chemical hapten exposure. Study as a whole: Skin on the upper inner arm, around 2 cm by around 2 cm in size, was sensitized with 2% DPC. Small differences in pooled library volume mainly drove the variation in TCR yields per sample.

TCRdb called the RACE reads again in MiXCR, with one record for every CDR3 protein. The sample lists about 74,000 distinct CDR3 sequences; approximately 29% were seen once. Time point defined: patch test 1, 2 weeks after DPC sensitization. Documented treatment: therapeutic diphenylcyclopropenone sensitization with weekly scalp DPC. The drawing of blood occurred before each patch test was applied. Non-pregnant alopecia patients aged 18 to 70, suitable for DPC therapy. This clonotype was obtained from a middle-aged man with alopecia areata. Some clones in this sample may be carry-over from other donors' samples. This sample comprised whole blood, obtained in connection with sensitization to the hapten diphenylcyclopropenone (DPC). The rearrangement uses TRBV18 and TRBJ1-4, with 7 bases identical to TRBD1. The CDR3 sequence: CASSPLTGTNEKLFF. The CDR3 coding sequence is TGTGCCAGCTCACCACTGACAGGGACTAATGAAAAACTGTTTTTT.